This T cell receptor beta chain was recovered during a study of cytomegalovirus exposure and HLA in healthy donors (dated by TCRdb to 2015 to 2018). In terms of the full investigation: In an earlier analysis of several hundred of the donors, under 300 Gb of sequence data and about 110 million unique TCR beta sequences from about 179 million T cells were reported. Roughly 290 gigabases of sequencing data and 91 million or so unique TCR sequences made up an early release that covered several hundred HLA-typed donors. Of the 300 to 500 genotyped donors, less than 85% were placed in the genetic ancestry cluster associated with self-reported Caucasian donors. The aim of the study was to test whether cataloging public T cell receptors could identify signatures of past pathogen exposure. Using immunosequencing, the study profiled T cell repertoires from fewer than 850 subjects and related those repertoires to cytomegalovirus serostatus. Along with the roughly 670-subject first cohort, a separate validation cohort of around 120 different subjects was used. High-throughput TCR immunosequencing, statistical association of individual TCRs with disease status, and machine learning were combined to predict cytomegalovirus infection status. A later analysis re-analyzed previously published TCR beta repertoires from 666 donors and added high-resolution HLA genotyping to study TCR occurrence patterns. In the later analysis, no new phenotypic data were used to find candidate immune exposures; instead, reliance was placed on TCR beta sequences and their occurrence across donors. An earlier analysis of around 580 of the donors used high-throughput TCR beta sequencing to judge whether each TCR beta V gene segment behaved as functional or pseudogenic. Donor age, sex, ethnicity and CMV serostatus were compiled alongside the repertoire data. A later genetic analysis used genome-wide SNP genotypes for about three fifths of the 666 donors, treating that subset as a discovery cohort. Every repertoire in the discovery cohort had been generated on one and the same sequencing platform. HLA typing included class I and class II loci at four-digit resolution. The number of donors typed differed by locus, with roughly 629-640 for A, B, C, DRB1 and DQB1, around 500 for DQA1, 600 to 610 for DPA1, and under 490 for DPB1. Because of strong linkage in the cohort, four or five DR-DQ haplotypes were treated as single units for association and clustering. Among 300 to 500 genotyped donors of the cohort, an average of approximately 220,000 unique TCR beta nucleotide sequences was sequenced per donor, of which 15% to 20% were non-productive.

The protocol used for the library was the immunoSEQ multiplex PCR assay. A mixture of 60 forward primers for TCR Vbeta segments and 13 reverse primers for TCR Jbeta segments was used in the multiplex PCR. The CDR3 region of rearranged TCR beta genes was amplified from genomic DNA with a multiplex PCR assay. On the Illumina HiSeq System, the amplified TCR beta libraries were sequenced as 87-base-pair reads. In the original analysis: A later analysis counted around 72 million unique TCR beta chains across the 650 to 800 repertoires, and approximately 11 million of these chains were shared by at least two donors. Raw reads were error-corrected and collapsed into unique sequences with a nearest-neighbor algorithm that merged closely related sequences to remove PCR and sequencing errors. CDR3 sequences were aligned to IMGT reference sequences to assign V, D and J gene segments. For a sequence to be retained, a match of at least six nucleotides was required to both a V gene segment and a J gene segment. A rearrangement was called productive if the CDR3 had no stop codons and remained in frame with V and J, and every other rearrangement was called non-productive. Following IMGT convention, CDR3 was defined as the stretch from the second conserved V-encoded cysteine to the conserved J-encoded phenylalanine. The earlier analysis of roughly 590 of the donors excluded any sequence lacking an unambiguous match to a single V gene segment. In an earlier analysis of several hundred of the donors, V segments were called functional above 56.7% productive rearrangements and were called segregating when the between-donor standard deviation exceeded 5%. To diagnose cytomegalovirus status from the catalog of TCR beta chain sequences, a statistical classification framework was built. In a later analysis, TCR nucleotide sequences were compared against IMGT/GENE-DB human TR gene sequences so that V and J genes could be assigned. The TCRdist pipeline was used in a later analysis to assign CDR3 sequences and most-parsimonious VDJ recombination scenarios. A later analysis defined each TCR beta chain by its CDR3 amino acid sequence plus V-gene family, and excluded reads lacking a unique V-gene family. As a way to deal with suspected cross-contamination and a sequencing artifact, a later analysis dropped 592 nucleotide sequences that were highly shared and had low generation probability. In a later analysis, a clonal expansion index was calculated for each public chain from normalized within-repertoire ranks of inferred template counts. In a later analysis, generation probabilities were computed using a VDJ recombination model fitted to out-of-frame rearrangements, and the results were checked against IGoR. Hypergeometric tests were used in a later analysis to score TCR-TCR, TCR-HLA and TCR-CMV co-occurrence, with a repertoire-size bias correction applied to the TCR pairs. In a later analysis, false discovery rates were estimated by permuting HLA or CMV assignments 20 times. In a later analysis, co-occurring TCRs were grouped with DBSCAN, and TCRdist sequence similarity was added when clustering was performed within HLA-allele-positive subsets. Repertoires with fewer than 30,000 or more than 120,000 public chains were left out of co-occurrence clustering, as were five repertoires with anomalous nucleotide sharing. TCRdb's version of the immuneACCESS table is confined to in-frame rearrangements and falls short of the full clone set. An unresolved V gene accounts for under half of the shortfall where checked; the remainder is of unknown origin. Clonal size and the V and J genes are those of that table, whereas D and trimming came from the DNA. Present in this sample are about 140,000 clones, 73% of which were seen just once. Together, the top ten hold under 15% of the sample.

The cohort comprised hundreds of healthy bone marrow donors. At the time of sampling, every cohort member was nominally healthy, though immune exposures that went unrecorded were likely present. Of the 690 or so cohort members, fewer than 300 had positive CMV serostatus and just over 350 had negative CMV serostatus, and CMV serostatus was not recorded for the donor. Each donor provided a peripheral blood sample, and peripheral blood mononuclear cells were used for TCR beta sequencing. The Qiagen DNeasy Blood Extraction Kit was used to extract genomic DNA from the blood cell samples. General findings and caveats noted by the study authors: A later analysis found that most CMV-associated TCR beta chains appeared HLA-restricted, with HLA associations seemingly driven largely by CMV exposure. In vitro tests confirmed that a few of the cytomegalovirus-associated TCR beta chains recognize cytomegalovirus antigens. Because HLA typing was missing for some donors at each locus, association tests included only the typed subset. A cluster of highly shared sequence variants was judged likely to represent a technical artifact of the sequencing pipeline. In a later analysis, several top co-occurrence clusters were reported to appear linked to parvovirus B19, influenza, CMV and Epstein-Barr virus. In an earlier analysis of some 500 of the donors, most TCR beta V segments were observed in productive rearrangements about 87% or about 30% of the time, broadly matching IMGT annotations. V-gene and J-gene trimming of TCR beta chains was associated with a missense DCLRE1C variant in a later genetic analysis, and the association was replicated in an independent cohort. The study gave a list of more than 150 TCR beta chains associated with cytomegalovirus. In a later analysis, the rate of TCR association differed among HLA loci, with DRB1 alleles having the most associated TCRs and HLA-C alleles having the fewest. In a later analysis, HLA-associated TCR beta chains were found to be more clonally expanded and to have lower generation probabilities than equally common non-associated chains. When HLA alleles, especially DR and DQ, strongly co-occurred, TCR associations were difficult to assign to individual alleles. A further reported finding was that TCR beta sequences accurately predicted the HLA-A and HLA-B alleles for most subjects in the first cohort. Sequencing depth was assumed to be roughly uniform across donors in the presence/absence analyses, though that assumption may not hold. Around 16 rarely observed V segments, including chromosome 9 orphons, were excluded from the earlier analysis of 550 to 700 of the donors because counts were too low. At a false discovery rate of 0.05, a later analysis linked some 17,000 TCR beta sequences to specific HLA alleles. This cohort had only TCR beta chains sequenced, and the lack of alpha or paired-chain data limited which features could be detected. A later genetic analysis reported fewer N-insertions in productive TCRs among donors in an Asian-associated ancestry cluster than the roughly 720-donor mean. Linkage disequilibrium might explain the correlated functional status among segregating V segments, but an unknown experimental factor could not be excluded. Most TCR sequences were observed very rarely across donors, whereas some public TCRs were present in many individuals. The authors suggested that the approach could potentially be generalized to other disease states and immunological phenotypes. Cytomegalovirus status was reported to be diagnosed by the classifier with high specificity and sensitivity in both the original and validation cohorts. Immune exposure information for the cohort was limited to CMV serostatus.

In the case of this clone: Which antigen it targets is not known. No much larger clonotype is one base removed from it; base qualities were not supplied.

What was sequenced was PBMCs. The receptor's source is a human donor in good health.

The CDR3 corresponds to CASSEGGQGNYGYTF. The bases read TGTGCCAGCAGTGAAGGGGGACAGGGGAACTATGGCTACACCTTC. Rearrangement joined TRBV2 to TRBJ1-2, and 10 junctional nucleotides match TRBD1. The CDR3 numbers 15 residues from cysteine through phenylalanine. Just the 45-base CDR3 DNA is kept, in frame starting at base 1. Trimmed from V: 1 base; trimmed from J: 2 bases; junction bases lacking a gene match: 1. CDR1 and CDR2, looked up from the germline V gene, are SNHLY and FYNNEI.